Given below is one TCR beta chain in context. The source of the sample is a study of CD8+CD57+ T cells in acquired aplastic anemia. In patients chosen for sequencing, flow cytometry had shown CD8+CD57+ cell expansion. Genomic DNA constituted the template upon which TCR beta VDJ and CDR3 profiling was performed. TCRdb recomputed calls from the reads with MiXCR, one row per CDR3 protein. The table records hundreds of thousands of distinct CDR3 sequences, about a third of them present only once. V shed 1 base, J shed 1 base, and the junction held 9 bases outside the gene matches. Germline CDR1 SGHAT, CDR2 FQNNGV. This CDR3 is 19 amino acids long.

This TCR came from a human donor with aplastic anemia. The V and J genes are TRBV11-2 and TRBJ2-2; 10 bases fit TRBD2. The sample consisted of sorted CD4+, CD8+, or CD8+CD57+ T cells (not recorded which) from PBMCs. The CDR3 spells CASSLGAAGGLWNTGELFF. The CDR3 DNA sequence: TGTGCCAGCAGCTTAGGTGCAGCGGGGGGGTTGTGGAACACCGGGGAGCTGTTTTTT. The whole variable domain, filled in from reference TRBV11-2 and TRBJ2-2, reads EAGVAQSPRYKIIEKRQSVAFWCNPISGHATLYWYQQILGQGPKLLIQFQNNGVVDDSQLPKDRFSAERLKGVDSTLKIQPAKLEDSAVYLCASSLGAAGGLWNTGELFFGEGSRLTVL.